This T cell receptor (beta chain) was profiled in a study of blood T cell repertoires in COVID-19. The overall study: The analysed material was cDNA or gDNA that came from T cells, B-cell-depleted T cells, or PBMCs.

The CDR3 length is 16 residues. CDR1 and CDR2 from the germline V gene are SGHAT and FQNNGV. Trimming at V came to 7 bases and at J to 10 bases, leaving 19 bases not matched to a gene. Original processing methods: Quantification of nucleated cells was approximated via reference gene primer amplification. Method: immunoSEQ multiplex PCR; TCRdb's copy keeps in-frame clones and lacks some. The V and J calls and clone size are taken from that table; D and trimming were inferred from the DNA. The sample consists of approximately 220,000 clones, around nine tenths of them appearing once. The specimen sequenced was peripheral blood. The receptor was isolated from a man aged 55 to 70 who had recovered from COVID-19. The rearrangement joins TRBV11-2 to TRBJ2-1, with TRBD1 matching 7 bases. The CDR3 spells CASILTHLQGKGEQFF. The CDR3 DNA reads TGTGCCAGCATTCTCACCCACTTACAGGGGAAGGGCGAGCAGTTCTTC.